What follows are 15 T cell receptor beta chains derived from one specimen sequenced in a study of blood T cell repertoires in COVID-19. The table came from immunoSEQ multiplex PCR; TCRdb's copy has only in-frame clones and leaves some out. The table lists about 180,000 clones, 80% to 90% of them singletons. Sequenced input: peripheral blood. Receptor source: a man in his late teens or twenties who had recovered from COVID-19.

The chain is built from TRBV18 and TRBJ2-7, with unresolved D. CDR1 is KGHSH, CDR2 LQKENI, per germline. The CDR3 extends over 15 amino acids. V was trimmed by 3 bases and J by 5 bases, leaving 17 bases between them. CDR3 nucleotide sequence: TGTGCCAGCTCACCCATGGGTCAGTCTGAGGACGAGCAGTACTTC. Amino acid sequence: CASSPMGQSEDEQYF.

The V and J genes are TRBV10-3 and TRBJ2-7; D remains ambiguous. The V end lost 2 bases, the J end lost 2 bases, and 7 bases lay between the germline ends. This CDR3 region has 13 residues. Germline V gene lookup returns CDR1 ENHRY and CDR2 SYGVKD. The CDR3 nucleotides read TGTGCCATCAGTGAGGGAGCGCCCTACGAGCAGTACTTC. Protein sequence: CAISEGAPYEQYF.

The rearrangement uses TRBV27 and TRBJ1-5; maybe TRBD1 (5 bases). This CDR3 has 12 amino acids. V was clipped by 5 bases and J by 7 bases, with 9 bases between them. Germline V CDR1 and CDR2: MNHEY, SMNVEV (reference sequence). Here the CDR3 reads CASSPRGQPQHF. Written as DNA, the CDR3 is TGTGCCAGCAGTCCCCGGGGGCAGCCCCAGCATTTT.

This sequence joins TRBV5-1 and TRBJ1-1, with D possibly being TRBD1 (6 bases). CDR1 and CDR2 (germline): SGHRS, YFSETQ. The CDR3 sequence is 13 residues long. V was pared by 1 base and J by 8 bases, with 12 bases between. CDR3 DNA: TGCGCCAGCAGCTTGATCGGGACACCCGAAGCTTTCTTT. Its translation is CASSLIGTPEAFF.

The table lists this clone with a few counts. V gene TRBV4-3 combines with J gene TRBJ1-4; D gene ambiguous. Germline V lookup: CDR1 LGHNA, CDR2 YSLEER. This CDR3 region has 12 residues. V dropped 1 base and J dropped 7 bases, with 4 bases sitting between them. CDR3 DNA sequence: TGCGCCAGCAGCCAAGCCCGTGAAAAACTGTTTTTT. It is translated as CASSQAREKLFF.

The chain recombines TRBV28 with TRBJ2-1; no definite D call. Looked up from germline, CDR1 is MDHEN and CDR2 is SYDVKM. The CDR3 extends over 14 amino acids. Trimming removed 2 bases at V and 3 bases at J, with 8 bases between. The CDR3 spells CASSLADYYNEQFF. The CDR3, as DNA: TGTGCCAGCAGTTTAGCGGATTACTACAATGAGCAGTTCTTC.

The CDR3 sequence: CASSLSLYNEQFF. CDR3 coding DNA: TGTGCCAGCAGTTTATCTCTCTACAATGAGCAGTTCTTC. The V and J genes are TRBV27 and TRBJ2-1; unclear D gene. V shed 0 bases and J shed 3 bases, with 3 bases lying between them. Germline loops: CDR1 MNHEY, CDR2 SMNVEV (reference sequence). The CDR3 has 13 residues.

CDR3 in DNA: TGTGCCAGCAGTTTTCAACAGGGCTATGGCTACACCTTC. Its translation is CASSFQQGYGYTF. This chain connects TRBV27 to TRBJ1-2; the D gene is possibly TRBD1 (6 bases). The CDR3 totals 13 residues. Deletions cut 3 bases from V and 4 bases from J, with 9 bases between. Germline values: CDR1 MNHEY, CDR2 SMNVEV (reference sequence).

This sequence joins TRBV11-2 and TRBJ2-1, with D perhaps matching TRBD2 (6 bases). Trimming removed 5 bases from V and 0 bases from J, with 11 bases in between. CDR1 is SGHAT and CDR2 is FQNNGV in the germline V gene. The CDR3 contains 15 residues. CDR3 DNA: TGTGCCAGCAGCCGTTCCGGGAGCTCCTACAATGAGCAGTTCTTC. Its translation is CASSRSGSSYNEQFF.

A single count supports this clone. The V gene is TRBV30, the J gene TRBJ2-7, with a tentative D call TRBD2 (6 bases). V lost 0 bases and J lost 0, with 12 bases in between. The CDR3 extends over 15 amino acids. CDR1 and CDR2 from the germline V gene are GTSNPN and SVGIG (reference sequence). The CDR3: CAWSVFGGGSYEQYF. The CDR3 DNA sequence: TGTGCCTGGAGTGTGTTCGGGGGAGGCTCCTACGAGCAGTACTTC.

The CDR3 nucleotides read TGTGCCAGCAGTTTAGTAGACAGTGGGTACGAGCAGTACTTC. Its translation is CASSLVDSGYEQYF. The V and J genes are TRBV27 and TRBJ2-7; the D gene is possibly TRBD1 (5 bases). V gave up 2 bases and J gave up 4 bases, with 12 bases separating them. The CDR3 sequence is 14 residues long. Germline V gene data show CDR1 as MNHEY and CDR2 as SMNVEV (reference sequence).

The chain joins TRBV18 to TRBJ2-5; the D is unclear. The CDR3 spans 13 residues. Between the trimmed V and J ends, which lost 6 bases and 5 bases, there was a span of 13 bases. CDR1 is KGHSH, CDR2 LQKENI, per germline. The CDR3 DNA reads as TGTGCCAGCTCTACGGAACAGCAGGAGACCCAGTACTTC. This codes for CASSTEQQETQYF.

The chain uses TRBV6-6 and TRBJ1-5; TRBD1 agrees at 9 bases. Per germline, CDR1 MNHNY and CDR2 SVGAGI (reference sequence). This CDR3 region has 15 residues. J gave up 6 bases and V 2 bases, and 5 bases lay outside the gene matches. The CDR3 here is CASSYTTGGGQPQHF. In DNA, the CDR3 is TGTGCCAGCAGTTACACGACAGGGGGGGGTCAGCCCCAGCATTTT.

The V and J genes are TRBV12-3 or TRBV12-4 and TRBJ1-1; D might be TRBD1 (5 bases). V was shortened by 3 bases and J by 4 bases, with 9 bases between the two germline ends. The CDR3 consists of 13 residues. The CDR3 loop is CASSFGAATEAFF. In DNA form, the CDR3 reads TGTGCCAGCAGTTTTGGGGCAGCCACTGAAGCTTTCTTT.

The V gene is TRBV6-1, the J gene TRBJ1-5; 8 bases match TRBD1. V lost 4 bases, J lost 0 bases, and 5 bases stayed unmatched. The CDR3 length is 16 residues. The germline V gene encodes CDR1 MNHNS and CDR2 SASEGT. The CDR3 coding sequence is TGTGCCAGCAGTGGACAGGGGAGAAATAGCAATCAGCCCCAGCATTTT. This encodes CASSGQGRNSNQPQHF.